The 22 T cell receptor beta chains in this list originate from one sample, sequenced in a study of T cell repertoires in cytomegalovirus infection. TCRdb re-called the reads with MiXCR, one entry per CDR3 protein. The sample holds 100,000 to 150,000 distinct CDR3 sequences, roughly 32% seen once. The antigens these receptors bind are not known. Here the sequenced sample was CD8+ T cells from cultured PBMCs, taken from culture after CMV antigen stimulation. The receptors originated from a human donor in good health (CMV status not recorded). Some clones in this sample may be carry-over from other donors' samples.

Note on this clonotype: This could be a read error, since a much larger clone is one nucleotide away. The chain carries TRBV19 and TRBJ2-5; D possibly matches TRBD1 or TRBD2 (6 bases each). Germline lookup yields CDR1 LNHDA and CDR2 SQIVND (reference sequence). The CDR3 is 14 amino acids. CDR3 amino acids: CVSTNGGRGATQYF. The CDR3 coding sequence is TGTGTCAGTACCAATGGGGGGCGGGGAGCGACCCAGTACTTC.

This clonotype was detected a few times. This chain connects TRBV7-6 to TRBJ2-7; perhaps TRBD1 as D (6 bases). Germline lookup yields CDR1 SGHVS and CDR2 FNYEAQ. The CDR3 is 13 amino acids. V was clipped by 5 bases and J by 3 bases, with 11 bases between them. The CDR3 here is CASSEDSFYEQYF. The CDR3 nucleotides read TGTGCCAGCAGCGAGGACAGTTTCTACGAGCAGTACTTC. Based on the CDR3 plus reference TRBV7-6 and TRBJ2-7, the full variable domain is GAGVSQSPRYKVTKRGQDVALRCDPISGHVSLYWYRQALGQGPEFLTYFNYEAQQDKSGLPNDRFSAERPEGSISTLTIQRTEQRDSAMYRCASSEDSFYEQYFGPGTRLTVT.

This chain links TRBV12-3 or TRBV12-4 with TRBJ1-1; perhaps TRBD1 as D (5 bases). The CDR3 loop spans 14 amino acids. Trimming took 2 bases from V and 10 from J, leaving 17 bases between them. The CDR3 bases are TGTGCCAGCAGTTTACGGTCCAGGGATAAGGGAGCTTTCTTT. Amino acids: CASSLRSRDKGAFF.

CDR3 DNA: TGTGCCAGCAGTTTCATCGGGGGCTCTCACTATGGCTACACCTTC. It yields the protein CASSFIGGSHYGYTF. The chain recombines TRBV28 with TRBJ1-2, with a weak D call TRBD1 (6 bases). V was trimmed by 3 bases and J by 3 bases, leaving 14 bases between them. This CDR3 is built from 15 residues. The germline V gene has CDR1 MDHEN and CDR2 SYDVKM.

This chain connects TRBV9 to TRBJ1-3, with a tentative D call TRBD1 (5 bases). This CDR3 spans 15 amino acids. Germline CDR1 reads SGDLS; CDR2 reads YYNGEE. V was shortened by 0 bases and J by 4 bases, with 11 bases between the two germline ends. The CDR3 region has the DNA TGTGCCAGCAGCGTAGGTTCTGGGACGGGAAACACCATATATTTT. The encoded protein is CASSVGSGTGNTIYF.

The chain uses TRBV12-3 or TRBV12-4 and TRBJ2-1; 8 positions match TRBD1. This CDR3 has 15 amino acids. V shed 6 bases, J shed 2 bases, and the junction held 6 bases outside the gene matches. The CDR3 is CASSTGGLPYNEQFF. As DNA, the CDR3 is TGTGCCAGCAGCACAGGGGGTCTGCCCTACAATGAGCAGTTCTTC.

This clonotype turned up a few times. V and J are TRBV7-2 and TRBJ1-3; 7 nucleotides align to TRBD1. Germline CDR1 reads SGHTA; CDR2 reads FQGNSA. The CDR3 runs 16 residues. J gave up 3 bases and V 3 bases, and 8 bases lay outside the gene matches. The CDR3 coding sequence is TGTGCCAGCAGCTTTCGACCAGGGGGATATGGAAACACCATATATTTT. Its protein is CASSFRPGGYGNTIYF.

The chain joins TRBV6-2 or TRBV6-3 to TRBJ2-1; TRBD2 matches at 7 bases. Germline V lookup: CDR1 MNHEY, CDR2 SVGEGT. The V segment lost 4 bases and the J segment 0 bases; nucleotides outside the gene matches: 3. This CDR3 is 15 amino acids long. CDR3 loop: CASSWGGGSYNEQFF. The CDR3 DNA reads as TGTGCCAGCAGTTGGGGGGGGGGCTCCTACAATGAGCAGTTCTTC.

The V gene is TRBV6-2 or TRBV6-3, the J gene TRBJ1-1, with D unresolved. The CDR3 covers 13 residues. Germline V gene lookup returns CDR1 MNHEY and CDR2 SVGEGT. With 6 bases removed from V and 4 bases from J, the gap between germline ends came to 12 bases. For the CDR3, the DNA is TGTGCCAGCAGGACCTTGGAGGTCACTGAAGCTTTCTTT. Translating it yields CASRTLEVTEAFF.

This chain uses TRBV4-1 with TRBJ2-3; 9 positions match TRBD2. This CDR3 contains 16 residues. The germline gives CDR1 MGHRA, CDR2 YSYEKL. V lost 0 bases and J lost 6; bases outside the gene matches: 7. CDR3 residues: CASSQEVAGGTDTQYF. The DNA of the CDR3 is TGCGCCAGCAGCCAAGAAGTGGCGGGGGGGACGGATACGCAGTATTTT.

In this sample, this clonotype turned up many times. V and J are TRBV7-8 and TRBJ2-1; tentatively, D is TRBD2 (6 bases). Germline loops: CDR1 SGHVS, CDR2 FQNEAQ. The CDR3 sequence is 15 residues long. The V end lost 2 bases, the J end lost 0 bases, and 8 bases lay between the germline ends. CDR3 amino acids: CASSLFGSSYNEQFF. The CDR3 DNA reads TGTGCCAGCAGCTTATTCGGGAGCTCCTACAATGAGCAGTTCTTC.

This chain links TRBV4-1 with TRBJ2-7, with 8 bases matching TRBD1. The CDR3 spans 15 residues. Trimming removed 0 bases from V and 4 bases from J; junction bases left unmatched: 5. Germline CDR1 reads MGHRA; CDR2 reads YSYEKL. In DNA, the CDR3 is TGCGCCAGCAGCCAAGATGGACAGGGTTCGTACGAGCAGTACTTC. Its translation: CASSQDGQGSYEQYF.

This sequence joins TRBV12-3 or TRBV12-4 and TRBJ2-5; D remains unclear. Trimming took 5 bases from V and 2 from J, leaving 3 bases between them. CDR3 size: 11 residues. The chain's CDR3 is CASSTQETQYF. The DNA for the CDR3 is TGTGCCAGCAGTACACAAGAGACCCAGTACTTC.

This clonotype was seen a few times. The J gene is TRBJ2-5, the V gene TRBV12-3 or TRBV12-4, with 10 positions matching TRBD2. The CDR3 has 17 amino acids. V trimming: 6 bases; J trimming: 2 bases; junction bases outside the gene matches: 12. The CDR3: CASSDEVYSGGQETQYF. The CDR3 DNA reads as TGTGCCAGCAGCGACGAGGTGTATAGCGGGGGGCAAGAGACCCAGTACTTC.

The CDR3 coding sequence is TGCAGTGCTAGAGATCTCTATAGCGGGGGGGTGGTTGCGACAGATACGCAGTATTTT. This encodes CSARDLYSGGVVATDTQYF. The chain has TRBV20-1 and TRBJ2-3, with 11 nucleotides matching TRBD2. V dropped 0 bases and J dropped 3; count of bases not matched to a gene: 14. CDR1 is DFQATT, CDR2 SNEGSKA, per germline (reference sequence). The CDR3 is made up of 19 amino acids.

This clonotype was detected a few times. V is TRBV12-3 or TRBV12-4 and J is TRBJ2-1; tentative D call: TRBD2 (5 bases). Trimming cost V 3 bases and J 16 bases, with 13 bases left between them. The CDR3 has 11 amino acids. The CDR3 DNA sequence: TGTGCCAGCAGTTTCCGGGATGCGGTATTCTTC. Translation gives CASSFRDAVFF.

The genes are TRBV29-1 and TRBJ2-3; D is unresolved. With 0 bases removed from V and 0 bases from J, the gap between germline ends came to 7 bases. Germline V gives CDR1 SQVTM, CDR2 ANQGSEA. The CDR3 totals 14 residues. CDR3 bases: TGCAGCGTTGAAGAGAAATCCAGCACAGATACGCAGTATTTT. Amino acid sequence: CSVEEKSSTDTQYF.

This clonotype was seen more than once but under ten times. This chain joins TRBV5-1 and TRBJ2-7; TRBD1 matches 7 bases. The CDR3 spans 18 residues. Per the germline V gene, CDR1 is SGHRS and CDR2 is YFSETQ. Unmatched junction bases numbered 14, after V lost 2 bases and J lost 0 bases. The CDR3 sequence: CASSFPSLPGQISYEQYF. The DNA of the CDR3 is TGCGCCAGCAGCTTCCCCTCACTACCGGGACAGATCTCCTACGAGCAGTACTTC.

The genes are TRBV5-6 and TRBJ2-3; D not resolved. The germline V and J ends were trimmed by 1 base and 4 bases, with 7 bases remaining between them. This CDR3 is 13 amino acids long. Per germline, CDR1 SGHDT and CDR2 YYEEEE. The CDR3 is CASSLMKADTQYF. The DNA for the CDR3 is TGTGCCAGCAGCTTGATGAAGGCAGATACGCAGTATTTT.

This clonotype was seen more than once but under ten times. The chain uses TRBV20-1 and TRBJ2-1, with no clear D. This CDR3 region has 13 residues. The germline gives CDR1 DFQATT, CDR2 SNEGSKA (reference sequence). Trimming stripped 3 bases from V and 9 bases from J, with 15 bases between. The CDR3 sequence: CSASLLAYSEQFF. The CDR3 DNA sequence: TGCAGTGCTAGTCTGTTGGCGTATAGTGAGCAGTTCTTC.

In its sample, this clonotype was seen once. The chain recombines TRBV2 with TRBJ1-2, with 7 positions matching TRBD1. V lost 6 bases to trimming and J lost 8 bases; unmatched junction nucleotides: 3. Germline values: CDR1 SNHLY, CDR2 FYNNEI. The CDR3 sequence is 11 residues long. CDR3 in amino acids: CASRDRRGYTF. CDR3 DNA: TGTGCCAGCAGGGACAGGAGAGGCTACACCTTC.

This clonotype was found many times. This chain links TRBV6-5 with TRBJ2-1; TRBD2 aligns across 9 bases. From germline, CDR1 is MNHEY and CDR2 SVGAGI. The CDR3 extends over 16 amino acids. V trimming: 0 bases; J trimming: 9 bases; junction bases outside the gene matches: 9. This chain's CDR3 is CASSYSFGLANSEQFF. The CDR3 coding sequence is TGTGCCAGCAGTTACTCATTCGGACTAGCGAATAGTGAGCAGTTCTTC.